This T cell receptor beta chain was identified during a study of cytomegalovirus exposure and HLA in healthy donors. Study conclusions and caveats: Subsequent analysis showed first-cohort TCR clusters tending to co-occur in around 110 validation repertoires. With high specificity and sensitivity, the classifier reportedly diagnosed cytomegalovirus status. Confirmation was obtained in vitro that three CMV-associated chains are specific for CMV antigens.

Donors were drawn from the 120-subject validation cohort, separate from the 666-subject first cohort. Profiled with immunoSEQ multiplex PCR; TCRdb holds only in-frame clones, not every one. The sample shows 150,000 to 200,000 clones, about 90% of them seen only once. V was clipped by 2 bases and J by 6 bases; unmatched bases: 6. The CDR3 extends over 14 amino acids. CDR1 is SGHTA, CDR2 FQGTGA, per germline. Concerning this clone: Antigen: not known.

This receptor was taken from a woman aged 18 to 35 in good health and CMV-seropositive. Sample: PBMCs. The genes are TRBV7-3 and TRBJ2-7; 8 nucleotides match TRBD2. Here the CDR3 DNA reads TGTGCCAGCAGCTTATTGAGCGGGAGCAGCGAGCAGTACTTC. It is translated as CASSLLSGSSEQYF.